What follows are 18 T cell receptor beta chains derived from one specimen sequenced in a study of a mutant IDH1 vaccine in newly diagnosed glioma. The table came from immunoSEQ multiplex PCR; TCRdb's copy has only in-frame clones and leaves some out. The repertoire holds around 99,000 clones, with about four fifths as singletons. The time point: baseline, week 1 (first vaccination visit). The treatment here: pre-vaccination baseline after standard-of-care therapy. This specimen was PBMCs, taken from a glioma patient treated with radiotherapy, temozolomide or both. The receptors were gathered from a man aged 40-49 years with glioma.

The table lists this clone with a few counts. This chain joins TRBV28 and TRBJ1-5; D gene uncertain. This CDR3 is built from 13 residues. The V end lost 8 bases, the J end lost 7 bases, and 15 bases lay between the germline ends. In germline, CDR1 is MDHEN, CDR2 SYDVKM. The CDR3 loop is CASGTVERQPQHF. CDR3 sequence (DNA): TGTGCCAGCGGAACCGTGGAAAGGCAGCCCCAGCATTTT.

In nucleotides, the CDR3 is TGTGCCAGCAGTTTCCCAGGGGAAATCTATGGCTACACCTTC. Its translation is CASSFPGEIYGYTF. V is TRBV28 and J is TRBJ1-2; weak D call: TRBD1 (6 bases). CDR1 MDHEN and CDR2 SYDVKM come from the germline V gene. V lost 3 bases and J lost 4, with 12 bases in between. CDR3 length: 14 amino acids.

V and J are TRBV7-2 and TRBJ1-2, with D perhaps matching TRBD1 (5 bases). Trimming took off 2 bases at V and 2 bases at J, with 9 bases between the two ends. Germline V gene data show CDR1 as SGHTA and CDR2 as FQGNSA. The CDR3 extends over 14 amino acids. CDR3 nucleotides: TGTGCCAGCAGCTTACAGGGAAGCAACTATGGCTACACCTTC. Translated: CASSLQGSNYGYTF.

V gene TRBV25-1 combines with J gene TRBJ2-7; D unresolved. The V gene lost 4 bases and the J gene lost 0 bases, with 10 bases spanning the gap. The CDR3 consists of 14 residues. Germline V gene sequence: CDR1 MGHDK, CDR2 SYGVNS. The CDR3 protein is CASSGSVLSYEQYF. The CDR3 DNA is TGTGCCAGCAGTGGGTCCGTACTCTCCTACGAGCAGTACTTC.

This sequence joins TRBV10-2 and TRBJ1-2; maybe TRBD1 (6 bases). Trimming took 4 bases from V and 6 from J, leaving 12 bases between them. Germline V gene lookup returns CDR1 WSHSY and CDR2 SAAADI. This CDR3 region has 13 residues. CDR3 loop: CASSVGTGHGYTF. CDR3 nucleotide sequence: TGCGCCAGCAGTGTCGGAACAGGGCATGGCTACACCTTC.

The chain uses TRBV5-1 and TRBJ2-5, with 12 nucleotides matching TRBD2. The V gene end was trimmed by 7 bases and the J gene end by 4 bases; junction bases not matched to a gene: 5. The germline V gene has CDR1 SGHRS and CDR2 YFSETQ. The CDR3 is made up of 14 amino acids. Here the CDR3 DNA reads TGCGCCAGCGATCTAGCGGGAGGGTCAGAGACCCAGTACTTC. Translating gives CASDLAGGSETQYF. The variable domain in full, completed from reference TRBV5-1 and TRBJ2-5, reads KAGVTQTPRYLIKTRGQQVTLSCSPISGHRSVSWYQQTPGQGLQFLFEYFSETQRNKGNFPGRFSGRQFSNSRSEMNVSTLELGDSALYLCASDLAGGSETQYFGPGTRLLVL.

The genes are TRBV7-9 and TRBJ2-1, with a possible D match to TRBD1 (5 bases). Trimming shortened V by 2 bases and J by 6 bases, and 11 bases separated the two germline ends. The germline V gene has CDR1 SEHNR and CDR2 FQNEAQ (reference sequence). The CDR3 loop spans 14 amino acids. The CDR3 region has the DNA TGTGCCAGCAGCTTAACGACCAGGGCCAATGAGCAGTTCTTC. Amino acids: CASSLTTRANEQFF. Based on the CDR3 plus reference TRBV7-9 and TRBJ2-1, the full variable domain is DTGVSQNPRHKITKRGQNVTFRCDPISEHNRLYWYRQTLGQGPEFLTYFQNEAQLEKSRLLSDRFSAERPKGSFSTLEIQRTEQGDSAMYLCASSLTTRANEQFFGPGTRLTVL.

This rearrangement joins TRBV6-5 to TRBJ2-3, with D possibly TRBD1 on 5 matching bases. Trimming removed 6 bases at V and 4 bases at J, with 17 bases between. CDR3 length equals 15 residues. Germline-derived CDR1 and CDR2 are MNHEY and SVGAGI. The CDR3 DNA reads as TGTGCCAGCAGCCCCCAGGGTGACTTGGCAGATACGCAGTATTTT. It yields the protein CASSPQGDLADTQYF.

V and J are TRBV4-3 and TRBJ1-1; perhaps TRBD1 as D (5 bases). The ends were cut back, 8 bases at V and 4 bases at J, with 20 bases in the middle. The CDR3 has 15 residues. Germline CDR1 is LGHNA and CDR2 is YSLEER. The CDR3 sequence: CASRTSLERSTEAFF. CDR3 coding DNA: TGCGCCAGCCGGACATCTCTCGAGAGGAGCACTGAAGCTTTCTTT.

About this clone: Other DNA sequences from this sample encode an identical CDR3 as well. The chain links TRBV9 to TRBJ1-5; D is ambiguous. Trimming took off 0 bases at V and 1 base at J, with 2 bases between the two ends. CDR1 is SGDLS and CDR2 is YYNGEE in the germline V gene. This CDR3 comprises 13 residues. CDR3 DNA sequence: TGTGCCAGCAGCGTAGGCAGCAATCAGCCCCAGCATTTT. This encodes CASSVGSNQPQHF.

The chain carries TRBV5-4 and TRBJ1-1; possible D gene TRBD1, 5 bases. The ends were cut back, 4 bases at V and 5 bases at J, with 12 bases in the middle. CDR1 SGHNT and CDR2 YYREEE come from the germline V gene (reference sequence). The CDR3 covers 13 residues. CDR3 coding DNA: TGTGCCAGCAGCGGAGGACAAAGGACTGAAGCTTTCTTT. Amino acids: CASSGGQRTEAFF. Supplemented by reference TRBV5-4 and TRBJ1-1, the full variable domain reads ETGVTQSPTHLIKTRGQQVTLRCSSQSGHNTVSWYQQALGQGPQFIFQYYREEENGRGNFPPRFSGLQFPNYSSELNVNALELDDSALYLCASSGGQRTEAFFGQGTRLTVV.

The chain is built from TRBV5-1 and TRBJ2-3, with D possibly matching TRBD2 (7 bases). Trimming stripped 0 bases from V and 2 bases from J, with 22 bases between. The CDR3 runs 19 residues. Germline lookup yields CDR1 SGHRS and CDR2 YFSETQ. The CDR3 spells CASSLVAGGDGGSTDTQYF. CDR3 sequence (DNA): TGCGCCAGCAGCTTGGTAGCTGGGGGCGACGGGGGGTCCACAGATACGCAGTATTTT.

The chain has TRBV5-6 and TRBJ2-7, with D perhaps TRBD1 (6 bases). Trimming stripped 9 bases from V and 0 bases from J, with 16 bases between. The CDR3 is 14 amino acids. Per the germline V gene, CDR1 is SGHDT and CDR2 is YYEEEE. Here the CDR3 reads CATTRGTSSYEQYF. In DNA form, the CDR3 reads TGTGCCACCACTAGGGGGACGAGCTCCTACGAGCAGTACTTC. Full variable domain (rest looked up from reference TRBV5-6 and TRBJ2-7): DAGVTQSPTHLIKTRGQQVTLRCSPKSGHDTVSWYQQALGQGPQFIFQYYEEEERQRGNFPDRFSGHQFPNYSSELNVNALLLGDSALYLCATTRGTSSYEQYFGPGTRLTVT.

The CDR3 reads CASSPIKGSTYEQYF. CDR3 nucleotide sequence: TGTGCCAGCAGCCCCATAAAGGGCTCCACCTACGAGCAGTACTTC. V and J are TRBV5-4 and TRBJ2-7, with no clear D. The CDR3 totals 15 residues. V dropped 4 bases and J dropped 2 bases, with 16 bases sitting between them. Looked up from germline, CDR1 is SGHNT and CDR2 is YYREEE (reference sequence).

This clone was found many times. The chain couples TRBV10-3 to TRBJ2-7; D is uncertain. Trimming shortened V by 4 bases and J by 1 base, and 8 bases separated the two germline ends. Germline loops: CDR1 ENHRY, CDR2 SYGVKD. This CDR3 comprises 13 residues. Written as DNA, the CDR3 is TGTGCCATCAGTGGCAAGCAGTCCTACGAGCAGTACTTC. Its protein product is CAISGKQSYEQYF.

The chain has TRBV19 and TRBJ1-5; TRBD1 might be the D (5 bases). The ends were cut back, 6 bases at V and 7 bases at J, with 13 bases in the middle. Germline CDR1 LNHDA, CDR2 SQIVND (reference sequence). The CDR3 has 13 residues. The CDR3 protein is CASSWGLGQPQHF. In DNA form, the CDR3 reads TGTGCCAGTAGCTGGGGGTTGGGGCAGCCCCAGCATTTT.

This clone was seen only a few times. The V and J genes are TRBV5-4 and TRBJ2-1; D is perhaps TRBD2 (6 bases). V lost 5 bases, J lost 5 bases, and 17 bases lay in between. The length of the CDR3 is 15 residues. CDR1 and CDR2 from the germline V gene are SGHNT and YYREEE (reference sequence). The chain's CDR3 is CASRAGTGGNNEQFF. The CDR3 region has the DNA TGTGCCAGCAGGGCCGGGACTGGTGGAAACAATGAGCAGTTCTTC. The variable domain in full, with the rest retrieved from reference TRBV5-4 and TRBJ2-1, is ETGVTQSPTHLIKTRGQQVTLRCSSQSGHNTVSWYQQALGQGPQFIFQYYREEENGRGNFPPRFSGLQFPNYSSELNVNALELDDSALYLCASRAGTGGNNEQFFGPGTRLTVL.

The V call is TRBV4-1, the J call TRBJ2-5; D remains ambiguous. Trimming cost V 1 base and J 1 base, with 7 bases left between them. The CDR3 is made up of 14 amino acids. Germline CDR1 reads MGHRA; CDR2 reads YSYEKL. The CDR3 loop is CASSQGAGQETQYF. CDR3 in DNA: TGCGCCAGCAGCCAAGGTGCTGGCCAAGAGACCCAGTACTTC.